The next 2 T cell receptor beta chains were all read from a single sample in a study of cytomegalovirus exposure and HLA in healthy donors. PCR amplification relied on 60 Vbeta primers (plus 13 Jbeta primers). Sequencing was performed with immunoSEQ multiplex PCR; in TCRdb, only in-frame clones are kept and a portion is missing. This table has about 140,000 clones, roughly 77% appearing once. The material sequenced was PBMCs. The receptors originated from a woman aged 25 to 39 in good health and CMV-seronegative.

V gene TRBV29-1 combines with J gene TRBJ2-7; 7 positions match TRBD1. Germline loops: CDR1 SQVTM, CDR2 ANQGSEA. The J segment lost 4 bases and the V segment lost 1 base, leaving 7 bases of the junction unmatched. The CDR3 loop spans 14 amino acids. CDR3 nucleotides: TGCAGCGTTGAAGCTGGGTCAGGGGGATACGAGCAGTACTTC. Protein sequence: CSVEAGSGGYEQYF.

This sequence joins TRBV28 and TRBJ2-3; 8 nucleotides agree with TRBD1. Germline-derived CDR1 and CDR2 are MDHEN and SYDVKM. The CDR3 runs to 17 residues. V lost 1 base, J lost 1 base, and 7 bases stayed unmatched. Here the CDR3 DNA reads TGTGCCAGCAGTTTATTCGAGACGACAGGGGGCACAGATACGCAGTATTTT. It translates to CASSLFETTGGTDTQYF.